This T cell receptor (beta chain) derives from a study of T cells after posttransplantation cyclophosphamide. Sequencing used immunoSEQ multiplex PCR; TCRdb keeps in-frame clones, though not all of them. The sample includes roughly 21,000 clones, 95% to 99% of them seen just once. CDR1 is MDHEN and CDR2 is SYDVKM in the germline V gene. V was clipped by 3 bases and J by 3 bases, with 3 bases between them. This CDR3 is 12 amino acids long. This chain links TRBV28 with TRBJ1-3, with D uncertain. The sequence derives from a man between 40 and 49 years old in good health, CMV-negative, and a related stem cell transplant donor. The specimen sequenced was naive CD8+ T cells sorted from PBMCs. DNA of the CDR3: TGTGCCAGCAGTTTCCTTGGAAACACCATATATTTT. This encodes CASSFLGNTIYF.